This TCR beta chain emerged from a study of T cells in Graves' hyperthyroidism and ophthalmopathy. Study-level findings and limits: Through a model of 13 V-J features, ophthalmopathy was separated from stable hyperthyroidism. Ophthalmopathy onset followed model prediction by a median approximately six months. Blood also contained most expanded thyroid clonotypes above 0.001.

Fresh peripheral blood, roughly 9.8 ml of it, supplied the PBMCs. TCR beta CDR3 regions were amplified from RNA. In the first-round RT-PCR of the TCR CDR3, the HTBI primer set was used. One entry per CDR3 protein results from TCRdb running MiXCR on the multiplex PCR reads. The table has some 560,000 distinct CDR3 sequences, less than 20% seen once. This clonotype has a handful of counts. Its antigen is still unknown. The CDR3 has 13 amino acids. Germline CDR1 and CDR2: SQVTM and ANQGSEA. V trimming: 1 base; J trimming: 3 bases; junction bases outside the gene matches: 3. The specimen was blood. This chain uses TRBV29-1 with TRBJ2-7, with 7 bases aligning to TRBD1. This clonotype was obtained from a woman younger than 45 with Graves' hyperthyroidism. The CDR3, as DNA: TGCAGCGTTGAAGGGACAGGAAACTACGAGCAGTACTTC. As protein: CSVEGTGNYEQYF.